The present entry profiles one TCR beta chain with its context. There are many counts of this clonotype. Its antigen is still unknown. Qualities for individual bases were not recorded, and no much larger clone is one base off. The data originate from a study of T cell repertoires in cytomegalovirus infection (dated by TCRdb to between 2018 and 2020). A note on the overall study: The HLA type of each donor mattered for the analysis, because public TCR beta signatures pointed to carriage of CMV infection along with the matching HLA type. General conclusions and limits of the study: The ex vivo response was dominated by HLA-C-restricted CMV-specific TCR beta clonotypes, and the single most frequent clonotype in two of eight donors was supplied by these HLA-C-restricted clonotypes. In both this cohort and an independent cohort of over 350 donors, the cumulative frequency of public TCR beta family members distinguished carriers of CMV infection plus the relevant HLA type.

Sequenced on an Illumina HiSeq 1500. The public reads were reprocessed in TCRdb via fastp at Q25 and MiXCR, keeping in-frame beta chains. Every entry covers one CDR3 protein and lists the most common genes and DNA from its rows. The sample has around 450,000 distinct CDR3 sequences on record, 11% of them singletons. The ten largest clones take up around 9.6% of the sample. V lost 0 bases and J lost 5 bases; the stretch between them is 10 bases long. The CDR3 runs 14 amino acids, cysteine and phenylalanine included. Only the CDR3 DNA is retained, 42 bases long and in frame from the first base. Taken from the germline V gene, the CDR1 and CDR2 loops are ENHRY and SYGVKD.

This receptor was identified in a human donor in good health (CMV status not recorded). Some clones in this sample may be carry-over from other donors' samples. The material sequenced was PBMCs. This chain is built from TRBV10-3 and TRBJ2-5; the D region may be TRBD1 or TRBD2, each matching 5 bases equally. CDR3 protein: CAISESGTGETQYF. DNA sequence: TGTGCCATCAGTGAGTCGGGGACCGGGGAGACCCAGTACTTC.